A selection of T cell receptor beta chains follows, all from one sample in a study of vaccination and CD4 T cells after COVID-19. What these receptors recognize is not known. TCRdb recomputed calls from the PCR reads with MiXCR, one row per CDR3 protein. The table has about 10,000 distinct CDR3 sequences, 20% to 30% seen once. Here the sequenced sample was CD4+ T cells from blood, cultured in vitro, taken before SARS-CoV-2 vaccination. The receptors were gathered from a human donor who received a COVID-19 vaccine. CDR3s include the opening cysteine and the closing phenylalanine or tryptophan. The D gene is left open where the match is weak. Size is omitted from some rows. Given values are once, few, many or a class for expanded clones.

D gene,CDR3 length,J gene,V gene,clone size,CDR3 protein,CDR3 DNA
TRBD1,15,TRBJ1-1,TRBV10-3,.,CAINPGQGGLTEAFF,TGTGCCATCAACCCAGGACAGGGGGGGTTGACTGAAGCTTTCTTT
TRBD1,15,TRBJ1-3,TRBV6-1,few,CASSGKRGQGEAIYF,TGTGCCAGCAGCGGGAAAAGGGGACAGGGTGAGGCCATATATTTT
TRBD1,13,TRBJ2-7,TRBV19,few,CASSMTGPYEQYF,TGTGCCAGTAGTATGACAGGGCCCTACGAGCAGTACTTC
TRBD2,19,TRBJ2-1,TRBV5-1,.,CASSSSPTAGTSGGWEQFF,TGCGCCAGCAGCTCCTCTCCTACCGCCGGGACTAGCGGGGGTTGGGAGCAGTTCTTC
.,13,TRBJ1-3,TRBV7-9,.,CASSLDRGNTIYF,TGTGCCAGCAGCTTAGATAGGGGAAACACCATATATTTT
.,14,TRBJ2-2,TRBV7-9,.,CASSLAGATGELFF,TGTGCCAGCAGCTTAGCGGGTGCAACCGGGGAGCTGTTTTTT
TRBD2,16,TRBJ2-1,TRBV12-3/TRBV12-4,few,CASSFNSGGANNEQFF,TGTGCCAGCAGTTTTAATAGCGGGGGGGCAAACAATGAGCAGTTCTTC
.,12,TRBJ2-5,TRBV24-1,medium-sized,CATRGRGETQYF,TGTGCCACCCGGGGGCGGGGGGAGACCCAGTACTTC
.,14,TRBJ1-5,TRBV6-1,.,CASTLRQGDQPQHF,TGTGCCAGCACCCTTCGACAAGGAGATCAGCCCCAGCATTTT
TRBD2,14,TRBJ2-7,TRBV7-6,.,CASSLGEGRGTKYF,TGTGCCAGCAGCTTGGGAGAGGGGCGGGGGACGAAGTACTTC